This TCR beta chain was profiled in a study of technical replicates of blood from several donors. Trimming took off 8 bases at V and 0 bases at J, with 14 bases between the two ends. The CDR3 has 14 residues. Germline lookup yields CDR1 MNHEY and CDR2 SVGAGI. TCRdb keeps only in-frame clones here, not all; method: immunoSEQ multiplex PCR. The profile shows some 48,000 clones, roughly 95% of them singletons. The V gene is TRBV6-5, the J gene TRBJ2-7, with D maybe TRBD2 (5 bases). The source is a human donor in good health. The material sequenced was T cells isolated from PBMCs. The CDR3, as DNA: TGTGCCAGCGCTTTGGGCGGGCCCTCCTACGAGCAGTACTTC. Encoded protein: CASALGGPSYEQYF.